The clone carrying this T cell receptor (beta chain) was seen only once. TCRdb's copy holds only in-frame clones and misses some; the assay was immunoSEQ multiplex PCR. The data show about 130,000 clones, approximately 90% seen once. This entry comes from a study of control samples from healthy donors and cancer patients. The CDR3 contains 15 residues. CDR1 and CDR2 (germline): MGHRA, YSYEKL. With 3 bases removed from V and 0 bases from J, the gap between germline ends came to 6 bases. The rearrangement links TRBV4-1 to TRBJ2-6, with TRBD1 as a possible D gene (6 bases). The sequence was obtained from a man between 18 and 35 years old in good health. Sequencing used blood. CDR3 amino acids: CASSQDSSGANVLTF. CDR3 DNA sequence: TGCGCCAGCAGCCAGGACAGCTCTGGGGCCAACGTCCTGACTTTC.